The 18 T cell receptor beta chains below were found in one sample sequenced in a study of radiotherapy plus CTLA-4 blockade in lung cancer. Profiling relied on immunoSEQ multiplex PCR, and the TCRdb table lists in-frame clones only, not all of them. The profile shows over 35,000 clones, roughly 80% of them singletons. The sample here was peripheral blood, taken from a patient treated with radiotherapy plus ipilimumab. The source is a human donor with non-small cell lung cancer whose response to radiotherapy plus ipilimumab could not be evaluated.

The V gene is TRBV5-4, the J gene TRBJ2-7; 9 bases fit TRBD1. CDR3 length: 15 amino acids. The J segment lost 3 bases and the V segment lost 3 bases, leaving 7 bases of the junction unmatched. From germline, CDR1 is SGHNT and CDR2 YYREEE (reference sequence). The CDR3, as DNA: TGTGCCAGCAGCTGGGACGGGACAGGGAACTACGAGCAGTACTTC. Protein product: CASSWDGTGNYEQYF.

CDR3 amino acids: CASSQVLRTVGYGYTF. The CDR3 coding sequence is TGCGCCAGCAGCCAAGTATTAAGGACAGTGGGTTATGGCTACACCTTC. The chain uses TRBV4-1 and TRBJ1-2; weak D call: TRBD1 (6 bases). Trimming took off 1 base at V and 5 bases at J, with 17 bases between the two ends. The CDR3 is 16 amino acids. CDR1 and CDR2 from the germline V gene are MGHRA and YSYEKL.

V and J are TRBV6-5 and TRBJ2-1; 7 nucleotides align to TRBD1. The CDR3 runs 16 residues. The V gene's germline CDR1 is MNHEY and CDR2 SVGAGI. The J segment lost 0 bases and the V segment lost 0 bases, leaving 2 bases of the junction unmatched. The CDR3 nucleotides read TGTGCCAGCAGTTACTCCAGGGGGAGCTCCTACAATGAGCAGTTCTTC. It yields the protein CASSYSRGSSYNEQFF.

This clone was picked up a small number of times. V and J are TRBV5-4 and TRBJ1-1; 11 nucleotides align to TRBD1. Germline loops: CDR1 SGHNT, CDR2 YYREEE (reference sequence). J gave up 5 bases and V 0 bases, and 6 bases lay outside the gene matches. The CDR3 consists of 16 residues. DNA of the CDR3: TGTGCCAGCAGCTTGGCCCCGGACAGGGGGCGTACTGAAGCTTTCTTT. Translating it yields CASSLAPDRGRTEAFF. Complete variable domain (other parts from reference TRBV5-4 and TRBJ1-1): ETGVTQSPTHLIKTRGQQVTLRCSSQSGHNTVSWYQQALGQGPQFIFQYYREEENGRGNFPPRFSGLQFPNYSSELNVNALELDDSALYLCASSLAPDRGRTEAFFGQGTRLTVV.

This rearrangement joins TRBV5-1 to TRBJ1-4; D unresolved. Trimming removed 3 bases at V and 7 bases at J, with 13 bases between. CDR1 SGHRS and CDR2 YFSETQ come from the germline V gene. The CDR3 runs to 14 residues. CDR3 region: CASSSGQYSEKLFF. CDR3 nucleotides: TGCGCCAGCAGCTCTGGGCAGTACTCTGAAAAACTGTTTTTT.

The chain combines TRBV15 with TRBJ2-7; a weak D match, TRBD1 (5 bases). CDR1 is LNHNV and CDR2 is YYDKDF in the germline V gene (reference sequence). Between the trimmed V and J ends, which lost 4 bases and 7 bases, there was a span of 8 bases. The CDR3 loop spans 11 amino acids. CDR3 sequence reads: CATSMAGEQYF. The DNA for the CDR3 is TGTGCCACCAGCATGGCAGGGGAGCAGTACTTC. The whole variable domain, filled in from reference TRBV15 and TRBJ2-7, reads DAMVIQNPRYQVTQFGKPVTLSCSQTLNHNVMYWYQQKSSQAPKLLFHYYDKDFNNEADTPDNFQSRRPNTSFCFLDIRSPGLGDTAMYLCATSMAGEQYFGPGTRLTVT.

The CDR3 loop reads CATVSGQGWFLNEKLFF. The CDR3 nucleotides read TGTGCCACTGTCTCGGGACAGGGGTGGTTTTTAAATGAAAAACTGTTTTTT. The chain employs TRBV7-9 and TRBJ1-4, with 10 bases matching TRBD1. The CDR3 has 17 amino acids. Germline trimming cut 10 bases from V and 5 bases from J; bases unmatched to any gene: 16. Germline V gives CDR1 SEHNR, CDR2 FQNEAQ (reference sequence). Together with reference TRBV7-9 and TRBJ1-4, the CDR3 gives the full variable domain: DTGVSQNPRHKITKRGQNVTFRCDPISEHNRLYWYRQTLGQGPEFLTYFQNEAQLEKSRLLSDRFSAERPKGSFSTLEIQRTEQGDSAMYLCATVSGQGWFLNEKLFFGSGTQLSVL.

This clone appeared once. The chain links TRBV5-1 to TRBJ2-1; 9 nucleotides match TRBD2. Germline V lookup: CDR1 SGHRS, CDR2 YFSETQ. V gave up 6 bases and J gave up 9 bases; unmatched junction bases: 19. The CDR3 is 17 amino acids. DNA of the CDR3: TGCGCCAGCACCCCGGTTGGCGGGGGGGTTCTGTGGGGTGAGCAGTTCTTC. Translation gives CASTPVGGGVLWGEQFF.

The CDR3, as DNA: TGTGCCAGCAGTTTGAGTACCTACGAGCAGTACTTC. Amino acids: CASSLSTYEQYF. This chain uses TRBV28 with TRBJ2-7, with D unresolved. The CDR3 totals 12 residues. From germline, CDR1 is MDHEN and CDR2 SYDVKM. Trimming took 3 bases from V and 2 from J, leaving 5 bases between them. Variable domain in full (rest from reference TRBV28 and TRBJ2-7): DVKVTQSSRYLVKRTGEKVFLECVQDMDHENMFWYRQDPGLGLRLIYFSYDVKMKEKGDIPEGYSVSREKKERFSLILESASTNQTSMYLCASSLSTYEQYFGPGTRLTVT.

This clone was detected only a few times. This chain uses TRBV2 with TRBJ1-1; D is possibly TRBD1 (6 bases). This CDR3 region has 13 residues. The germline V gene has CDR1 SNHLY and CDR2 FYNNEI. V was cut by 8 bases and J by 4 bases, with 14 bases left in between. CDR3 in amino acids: CASEGGLSTEAFF. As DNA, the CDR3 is TGTGCCAGCGAGGGGGGGCTTAGCACTGAAGCTTTCTTT.

The CDR3 region is CSVEVPGPSYEQYF. DNA for the CDR3: TGCAGCGTTGAAGTACCTGGGCCCTCCTACGAGCAGTACTTC. This chain connects TRBV29-1 to TRBJ2-7, with D uncertain. V gave up 1 base and J gave up 0 bases, with 10 bases separating them. The CDR3 runs 14 residues. Germline V gene data show CDR1 as SQVTM and CDR2 as ANQGSEA.

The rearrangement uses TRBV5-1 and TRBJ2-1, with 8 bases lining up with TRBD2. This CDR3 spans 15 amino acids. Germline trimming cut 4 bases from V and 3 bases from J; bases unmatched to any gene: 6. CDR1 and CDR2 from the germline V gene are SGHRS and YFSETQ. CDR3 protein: CASSPRAGDYNEQFF. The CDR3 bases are TGCGCCAGCAGCCCTAGAGCGGGAGACTACAATGAGCAGTTCTTC.

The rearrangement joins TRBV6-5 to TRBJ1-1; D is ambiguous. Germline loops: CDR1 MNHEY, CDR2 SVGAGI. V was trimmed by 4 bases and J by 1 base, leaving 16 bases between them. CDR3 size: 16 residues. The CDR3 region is CASSSLLRDGNTEAFF. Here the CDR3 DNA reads TGTGCCAGCAGTTCCCTCCTGCGGGATGGGAACACTGAAGCTTTCTTT.

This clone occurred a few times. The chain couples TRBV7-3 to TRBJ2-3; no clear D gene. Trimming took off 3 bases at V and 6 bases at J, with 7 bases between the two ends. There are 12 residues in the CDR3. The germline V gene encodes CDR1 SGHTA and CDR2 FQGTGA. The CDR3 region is CASSFNGDTQYF. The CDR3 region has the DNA TGTGCCAGCAGCTTCAACGGGGATACGCAGTATTTT. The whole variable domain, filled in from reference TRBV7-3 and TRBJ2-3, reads GAGVSQTPSNKVTEKGKYVELRCDPISGHTALYWYRQSLGQGPEFLIYFQGTGAADDSGLPNDRFFAVRPEGSVSTLKIQRTERGDSAVYLCASSFNGDTQYFGPGTRLTVL.

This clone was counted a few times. The CDR3 spells CASSLSAPRGQPQHF. The DNA for the CDR3 is TGTGCCAGCAGTTTAAGCGCTCCCCGCGGGCAGCCCCAGCATTTT. The rearrangement uses TRBV28 and TRBJ1-5; D ambiguous. The V end was cut by 2 bases, the J end by 7 bases, with 15 bases between. The V gene's germline CDR1 is MDHEN and CDR2 SYDVKM. The CDR3 is made up of 15 amino acids.

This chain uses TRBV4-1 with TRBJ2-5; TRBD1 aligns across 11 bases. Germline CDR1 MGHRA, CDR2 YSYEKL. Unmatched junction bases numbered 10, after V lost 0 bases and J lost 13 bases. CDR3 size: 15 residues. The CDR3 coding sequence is TGCGCCAGCAGCCAAGAGGGGACAGGGGGTCTGAGACGGTACTTC. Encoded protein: CASSQEGTGGLRRYF.

CDR3 sequence: CADSGTSGRGGYEQYF. The CDR3 region has the DNA TGTGCCGATAGCGGGACTAGCGGGAGAGGGGGCTACGAGCAGTACTTC. The chain links TRBV6-8 to TRBJ2-7, with 14 bases aligning to TRBD2. Losses at the gene ends were 11 bases for V and 3 bases for J; bases not matched to a gene: 12. CDR1 is MNHGY, CDR2 SAAAGT, per germline. The CDR3 has 16 residues.

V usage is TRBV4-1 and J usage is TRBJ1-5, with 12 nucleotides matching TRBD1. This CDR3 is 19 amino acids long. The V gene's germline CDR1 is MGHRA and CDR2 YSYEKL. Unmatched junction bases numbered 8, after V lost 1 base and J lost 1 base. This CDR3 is CASSQVWGQGALSNQPQHF. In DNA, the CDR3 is TGCGCCAGCAGCCAAGTATGGGGACAGGGGGCGTTGAGCAATCAGCCCCAGCATTTT.